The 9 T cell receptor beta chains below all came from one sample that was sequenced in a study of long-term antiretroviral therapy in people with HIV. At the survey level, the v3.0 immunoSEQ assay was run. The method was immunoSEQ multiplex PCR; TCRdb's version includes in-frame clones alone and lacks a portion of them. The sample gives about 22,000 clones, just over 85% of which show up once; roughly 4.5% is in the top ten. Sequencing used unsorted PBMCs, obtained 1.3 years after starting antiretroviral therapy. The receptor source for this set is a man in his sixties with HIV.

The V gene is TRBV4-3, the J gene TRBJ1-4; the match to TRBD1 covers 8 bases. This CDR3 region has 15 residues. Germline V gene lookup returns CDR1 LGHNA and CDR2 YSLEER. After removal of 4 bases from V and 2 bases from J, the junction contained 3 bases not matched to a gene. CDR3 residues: CASSLQGVTNEKLFF. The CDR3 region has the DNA TGCGCCAGCAGCCTACAGGGGGTGACTAATGAAAAACTGTTTTTT.

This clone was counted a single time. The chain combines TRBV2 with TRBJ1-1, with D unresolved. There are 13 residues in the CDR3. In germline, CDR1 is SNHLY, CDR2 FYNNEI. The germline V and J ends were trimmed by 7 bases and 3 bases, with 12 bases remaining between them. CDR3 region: CASKSQWDTEAFF. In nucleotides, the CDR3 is TGTGCCAGCAAGTCCCAGTGGGACACTGAAGCTTTCTTT.

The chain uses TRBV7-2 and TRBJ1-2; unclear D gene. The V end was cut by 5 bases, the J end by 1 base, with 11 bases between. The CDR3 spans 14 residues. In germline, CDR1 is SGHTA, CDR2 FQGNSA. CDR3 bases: TGTGCCAGCAGCCTAATTGGGGTTAACTATGGCTACACCTTC. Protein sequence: CASSLIGVNYGYTF.

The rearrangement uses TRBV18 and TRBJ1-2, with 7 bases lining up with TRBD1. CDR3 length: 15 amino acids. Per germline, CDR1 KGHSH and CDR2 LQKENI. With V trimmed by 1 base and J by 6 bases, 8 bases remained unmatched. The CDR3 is CASSPRTGVLDGYTF. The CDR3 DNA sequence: TGTGCCAGCTCACCACGAACAGGGGTTTTGGATGGCTACACCTTC. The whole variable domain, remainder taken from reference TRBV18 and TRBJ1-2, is NAGVMQNPRHLVRRRGQEARLRCSPMKGHSHVYWYRQLPEEGLKFMVYLQKENIIDESGMPKERFSAEFPKEGPSILRIQQVVRGDSAAYFCASSPRTGVLDGYTFGSGTRLTVV.

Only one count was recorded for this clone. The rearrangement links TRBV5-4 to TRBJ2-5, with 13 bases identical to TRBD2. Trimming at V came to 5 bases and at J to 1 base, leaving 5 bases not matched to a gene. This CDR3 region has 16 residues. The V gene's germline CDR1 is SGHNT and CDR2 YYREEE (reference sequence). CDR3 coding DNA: TGTGCCAGCAGTTTCACTAGCGGGGGGGCCCAAGAGACCCAGTACTTC. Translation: CASSFTSGGAQETQYF. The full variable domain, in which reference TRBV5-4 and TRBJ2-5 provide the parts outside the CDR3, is ETGVTQSPTHLIKTRGQQVTLRCSSQSGHNTVSWYQQALGQGPQFIFQYYREEENGRGNFPPRFSGLQFPNYSSELNVNALELDDSALYLCASSFTSGGAQETQYFGPGTRLLVL.

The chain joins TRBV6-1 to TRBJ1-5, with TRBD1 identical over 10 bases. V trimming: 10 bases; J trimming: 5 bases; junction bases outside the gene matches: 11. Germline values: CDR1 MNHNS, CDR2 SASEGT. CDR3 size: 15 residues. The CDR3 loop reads CATDYRDRGYQPQHF. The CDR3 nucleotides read TGTGCCACTGACTACCGGGACAGGGGATATCAGCCCCAGCATTTT.

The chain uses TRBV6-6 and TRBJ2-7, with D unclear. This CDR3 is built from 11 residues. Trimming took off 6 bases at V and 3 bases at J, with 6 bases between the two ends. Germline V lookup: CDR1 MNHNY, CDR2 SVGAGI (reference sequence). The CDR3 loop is CASSRNYEQYF. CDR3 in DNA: TGTGCCAGCAGCAGAAACTACGAGCAGTACTTC.

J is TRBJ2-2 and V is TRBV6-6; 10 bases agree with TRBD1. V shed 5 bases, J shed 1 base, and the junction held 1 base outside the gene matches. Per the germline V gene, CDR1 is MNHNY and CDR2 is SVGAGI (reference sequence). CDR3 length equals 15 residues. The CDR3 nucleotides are TGTGCCAGCAGTGGGGACAGGGGGAACACCGGGGAGCTGTTTTTT. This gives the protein CASSGDRGNTGELFF.

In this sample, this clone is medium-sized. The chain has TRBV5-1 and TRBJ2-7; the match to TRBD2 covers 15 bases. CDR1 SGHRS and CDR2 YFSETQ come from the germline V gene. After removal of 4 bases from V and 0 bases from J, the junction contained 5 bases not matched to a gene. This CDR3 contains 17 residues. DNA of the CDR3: TGCGCCAGCAGCCCCGGGACTAGCGGGGGGTTCTCCTACGAGCAGTACTTC. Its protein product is CASSPGTSGGFSYEQYF. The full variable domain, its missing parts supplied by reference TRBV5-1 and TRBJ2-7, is KAGVTQTPRYLIKTRGQQVTLSCSPISGHRSVSWYQQTPGQGLQFLFEYFSETQRNKGNFPGRFSGRQFSNSRSEMNVSTLELGDSALYLCASSPGTSGGFSYEQYFGPGTRLTVT.